This T cell receptor beta chain was profiled in a study of CD8 T cells in ankylosing spondylitis. Study outcomes and limitations: In ankylosing spondylitis blood, a motif of roughly 8 highly homologous TCR beta variants appeared characteristic. In reactive arthritis synovial fluid and blood, some motif variants had been reported before.

Note on this clonotype: Its antigen is currently unknown.

Using quantitative 5'-RACE with molecular barcodes, the authors made TCR beta libraries. TCRdb reprocessed the 5' RACE reads via MiXCR and lists one record per CDR3 protein. The data show about 460,000 distinct CDR3 sequences, roughly 5% seen once. This CDR3 spans 12 amino acids. The germline gives CDR1 SGDLS, CDR2 YYNGEE. Sequencing was done on a sample of blood, either unsorted or a sorted T cell fraction (not recorded which). The genes are TRBV9 and TRBJ2-3, with D possibly matching TRBD1 (5 bases). The DNA end favors TRBJ1-5, so the J call may be wrong. This sequence was found in a male donor with ankylosing spondylitis. The CDR3 spells CASTRGTDTQHF. The DNA for the CDR3 is TGTGCCAGCACAAGGGGCACAGATACGCAGCATTTT.